Described below is a single T cell receptor (beta chain) sequence and its context. The data stem from a study of blood T cell repertoires in COVID-19. This CDR3 region has 17 residues. Per germline, CDR1 SGHNT and CDR2 YYREEE (reference sequence). V was clipped by 4 bases and J by 0 bases, with 19 bases between them. The table came from immunoSEQ multiplex PCR; TCRdb's copy has only in-frame clones and leaves some out. The sample has fewer than 150,000 clones; roughly four fifths are singletons. The V call is TRBV5-4, the J call TRBJ1-1, with a weak D call TRBD1 (5 bases). This clonotype originated in a human donor in a cohort sampled during active COVID-19. The specimen was peripheral blood. The CDR3 bases are TGTGCCAGCAGCCCCGGAGTGGGGGGGTGGATGAACACTGAAGCTTTCTTT. The encoded protein is CASSPGVGGWMNTEAFF.